A few counts support the clone carrying this T cell receptor (beta chain). Its antigen remains unknown. Peripheral blood, about 10 milliliters per donor, was collected. They isolated at least 6.5 million PBMCs from each sample. Sample-barcoded 5' priming and a J-beta primer mix drove a second PCR of about 6 to 12 cycles. A tag from a template-switch adaptor with 12 random nucleotides marked each cDNA molecule. TCRdb re-called the 5' RACE reads through MiXCR, storing one row per CDR3 protein. The sample includes around 1,500,000 distinct CDR3 sequences, over 25% of them seen just once. Germline V gene data show CDR1 as SGDLS and CDR2 as YYNGEE. The trim removed 4 bases at V and 10 bases at J, leaving 7 bases unmatched. The CDR3 loop spans 14 amino acids. This record comes from a study of blood T cells in healthy people across ages. Overall study results and limits: Both naive CD4+ cell counts and diversity were greater in long-lived donors than in aged donors.

This clonotype originated in a woman aged 25 to 39 in good health. The sample was blood. V usage is TRBV9 and J usage is TRBJ2-1; 11 nucleotides align to TRBD2. This chain's CDR3 is CASSLATSGNEQFF. Here the CDR3 DNA reads TGTGCCAGCAGCCTGGCGACTAGCGGGAACGAGCAGTTCTTC.